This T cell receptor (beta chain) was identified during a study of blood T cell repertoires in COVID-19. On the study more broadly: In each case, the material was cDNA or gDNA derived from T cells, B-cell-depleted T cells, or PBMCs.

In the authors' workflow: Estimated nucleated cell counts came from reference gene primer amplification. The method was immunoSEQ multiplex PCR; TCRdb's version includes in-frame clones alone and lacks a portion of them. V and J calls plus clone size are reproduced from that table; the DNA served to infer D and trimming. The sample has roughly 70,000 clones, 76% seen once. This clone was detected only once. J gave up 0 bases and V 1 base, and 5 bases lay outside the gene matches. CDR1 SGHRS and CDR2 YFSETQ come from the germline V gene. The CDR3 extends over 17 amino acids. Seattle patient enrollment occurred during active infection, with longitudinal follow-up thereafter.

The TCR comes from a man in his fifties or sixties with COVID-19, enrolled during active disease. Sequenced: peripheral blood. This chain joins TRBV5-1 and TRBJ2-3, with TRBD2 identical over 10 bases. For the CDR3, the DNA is TGCGCCAGCAGCTTGACCGGGACTAGCGTCAGCACAGATACGCAGTATTTT. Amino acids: CASSLTGTSVSTDTQYF. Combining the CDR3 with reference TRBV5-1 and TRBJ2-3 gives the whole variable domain KAGVTQTPRYLIKTRGQQVTLSCSPISGHRSVSWYQQTPGQGLQFLFEYFSETQRNKGNFPGRFSGRQFSNSRSEMNVSTLELGDSALYLCASSLTGTSVSTDTQYFGPGTRLTVL.